This TCR beta chain emerged from a study of control samples from healthy donors and cancer patients. The assay was immunoSEQ multiplex PCR, and TCRdb's table has in-frame clones only and misses some. The sample includes around 130,000 clones, approximately 89% of them seen just once. Germline V gene lookup returns CDR1 SQVTM and CDR2 ANQGSEA. This CDR3 contains 13 residues. Trimming removed 3 bases at V and 5 bases at J, with 10 bases between. The chain recombines TRBV29-1 with TRBJ1-4; D unresolved. The sequence was collected from a man younger than 30 in good health. Sequencing was done on a sample of blood. The CDR3 bases are TGCAGCGTTGAGATTAGCAAAAATGAAAAACTGTTTTTT. It specifies CSVEISKNEKLFF.